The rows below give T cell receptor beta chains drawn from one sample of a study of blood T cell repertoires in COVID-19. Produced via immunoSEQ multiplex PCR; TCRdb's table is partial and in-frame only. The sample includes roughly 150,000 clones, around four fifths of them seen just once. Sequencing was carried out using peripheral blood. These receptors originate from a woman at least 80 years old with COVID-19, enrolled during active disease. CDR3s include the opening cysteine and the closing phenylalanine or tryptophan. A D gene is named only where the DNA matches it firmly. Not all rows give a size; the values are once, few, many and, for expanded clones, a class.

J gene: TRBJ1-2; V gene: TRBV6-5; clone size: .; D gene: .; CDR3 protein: CASRIRGEYGYTF; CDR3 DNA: TGTGCCAGCAGGATCCGCGGGGAGTATGGCTACACCTTC
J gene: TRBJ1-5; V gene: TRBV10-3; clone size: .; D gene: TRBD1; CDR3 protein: CAISESSRQGFHQPQHF; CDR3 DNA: TGTGCCATCAGTGAGTCGTCCCGACAGGGGTTCCATCAGCCCCAGCATTTT
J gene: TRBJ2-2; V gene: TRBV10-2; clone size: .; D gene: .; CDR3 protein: CASSIGLTNTGELFF; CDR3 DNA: TGCGCCAGCAGTATAGGACTTACGAACACCGGGGAGCTGTTTTTT
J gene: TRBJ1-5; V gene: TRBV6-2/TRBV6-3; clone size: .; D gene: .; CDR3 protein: CASSYLMQNQPQHF; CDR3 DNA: TGTGCCAGCAGTTACTTGATGCAGAATCAGCCCCAGCATTTT
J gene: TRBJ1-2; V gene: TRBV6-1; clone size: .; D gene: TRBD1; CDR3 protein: CASSETRQGAGGYTF; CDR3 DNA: TGTGCCAGCAGTGAGACAAGACAGGGGGCAGGTGGCTACACCTTC
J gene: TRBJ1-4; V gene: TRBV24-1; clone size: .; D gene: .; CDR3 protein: CATSDSREGSEKLFF; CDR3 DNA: TGTGCCACCAGTGATTCCCGGGAAGGGAGTGAAAAACTGTTTTTT
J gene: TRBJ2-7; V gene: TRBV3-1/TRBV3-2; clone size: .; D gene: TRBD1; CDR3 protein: CASSQDLTGGGYEQYF; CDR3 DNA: TGTGCCAGCAGCCAAGATCTGACAGGGGGCGGTTACGAGCAGTACTTC
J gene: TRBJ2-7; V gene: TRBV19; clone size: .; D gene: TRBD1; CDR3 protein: CASSAPRTGGFYEQYF; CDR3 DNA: TGTGCCAGTAGTGCACCTCGGACAGGGGGATTCTACGAGCAGTACTTC
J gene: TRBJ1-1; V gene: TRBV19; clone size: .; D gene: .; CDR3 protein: CASIKTGFAFF; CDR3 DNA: TGTGCCAGTATAAAGACAGGCTTCGCTTTCTTT
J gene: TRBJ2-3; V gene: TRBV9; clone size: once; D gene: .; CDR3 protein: CASSVDGDFHNTQYF; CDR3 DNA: TGTGCCAGCAGCGTAGATGGGGACTTCCATAATACGCAGTATTTT
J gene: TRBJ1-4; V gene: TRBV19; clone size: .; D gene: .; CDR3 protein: CASSRDTVNEKLFF; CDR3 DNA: TGTGCCAGTAGTCGAGACACGGTTAATGAAAAACTGTTTTTT
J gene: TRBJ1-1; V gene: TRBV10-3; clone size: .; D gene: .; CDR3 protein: CAISGEKNTEAFF; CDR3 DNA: TGTGCCATCAGTGGAGAGAAGAACACTGAAGCTTTCTTT
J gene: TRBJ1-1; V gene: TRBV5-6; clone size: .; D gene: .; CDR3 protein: CASSFQQGNTEAFF; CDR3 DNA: TGTGCCAGCAGCTTCCAACAGGGGAACACTGAAGCTTTCTTT
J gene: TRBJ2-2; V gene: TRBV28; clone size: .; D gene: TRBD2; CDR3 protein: CASRGTSPTGELFF; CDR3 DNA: TGTGCCAGCAGAGGGACTAGCCCCACCGGGGAGCTGTTTTTT
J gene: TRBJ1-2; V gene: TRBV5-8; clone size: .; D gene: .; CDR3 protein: CASRRREGLSNYGYTF; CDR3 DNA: TGTGCCAGCAGAAGGAGGGAGGGCCTTTCTAACTATGGCTACACCTTC
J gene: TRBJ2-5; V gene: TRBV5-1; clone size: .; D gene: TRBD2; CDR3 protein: CASSFGERGGQETQYF; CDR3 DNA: TGCGCCAGCAGCTTCGGGGAGCGGGGGGGCCAGGAGACCCAGTACTTC
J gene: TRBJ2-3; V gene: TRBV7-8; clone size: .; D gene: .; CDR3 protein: CASSLGGRGLFADTQYF; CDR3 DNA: TGTGCCAGCAGCTTAGGGGGACGGGGGTTGTTTGCAGATACGCAGTATTTT
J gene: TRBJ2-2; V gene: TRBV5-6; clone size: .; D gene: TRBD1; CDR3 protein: CASSLALTGGHGELFF; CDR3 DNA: TGTGCCAGCAGCTTGGCCCTAACAGGGGGCCACGGGGAGCTGTTTTTT
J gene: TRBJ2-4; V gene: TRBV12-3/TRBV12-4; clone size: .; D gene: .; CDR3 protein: CASSFRQENIQYF; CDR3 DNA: TGTGCCAGCAGTTTCCGACAGGAAAACATTCAGTACTTC
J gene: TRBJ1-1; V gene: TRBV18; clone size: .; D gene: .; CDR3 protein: CASLRQSEAFF; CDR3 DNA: TGTGCCAGCCTCCGACAATCTGAAGCTTTCTTT
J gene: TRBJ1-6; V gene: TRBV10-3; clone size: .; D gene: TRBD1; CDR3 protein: CAISTDRVNSPLHF; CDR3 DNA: TGTGCCATCAGTACCGACAGGGTTAATTCACCCCTCCACTTT
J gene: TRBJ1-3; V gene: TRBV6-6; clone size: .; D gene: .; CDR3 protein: CAMTEGRYHSGNTIYF; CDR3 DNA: TGTGCCATGACTGAGGGCAGGTACCACTCTGGAAACACCATATATTTT
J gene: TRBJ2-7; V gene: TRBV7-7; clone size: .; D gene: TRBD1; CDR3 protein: CASSVSSGGYEQYF; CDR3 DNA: TGTGCTAGCAGCGTAAGCTCAGGGGGCTACGAGCAGTACTTC
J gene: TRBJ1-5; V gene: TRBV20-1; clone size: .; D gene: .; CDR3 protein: CSASIPGNNQPQHF; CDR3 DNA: TGCAGTGCTAGTATCCCAGGGAACAATCAGCCCCAGCATTTT
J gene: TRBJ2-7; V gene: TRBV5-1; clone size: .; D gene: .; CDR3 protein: CASSLQGHEQYF; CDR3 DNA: TGCGCCAGCAGCTTACAGGGCCACGAGCAGTACTTC
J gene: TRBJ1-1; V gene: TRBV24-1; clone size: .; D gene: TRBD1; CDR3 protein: CATRGTGGYEAFF; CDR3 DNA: TGTGCCACCAGGGGAACAGGGGGATATGAAGCTTTCTTT
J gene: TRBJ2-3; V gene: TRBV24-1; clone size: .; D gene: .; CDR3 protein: CATSDTPYTQYF; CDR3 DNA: TGTGCCACCAGTGATACACCCTATACGCAGTATTTT
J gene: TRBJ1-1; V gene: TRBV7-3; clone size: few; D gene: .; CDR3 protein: CASREGPSNTEAFF; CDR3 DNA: TGTGCCAGCAGGGAGGGACCGTCGAACACTGAAGCTTTCTTT
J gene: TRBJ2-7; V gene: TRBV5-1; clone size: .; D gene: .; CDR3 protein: CASSRTSPSSYEQYF; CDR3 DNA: TGCGCCAGCAGCAGAACTAGTCCTAGCTCCTACGAGCAGTACTTC
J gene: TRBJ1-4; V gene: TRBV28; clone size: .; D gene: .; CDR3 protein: CASSHRPGSANEKLFF; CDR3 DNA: TGTGCCAGCAGCCACCGTCCAGGTTCAGCTAATGAAAAACTGTTTTTT